One sample yielded the 3 T cell receptor beta chains listed below, sequenced in a study of cytomegalovirus exposure and HLA in healthy donors (dated by TCRdb to about 2017). Library preparation employed the immunoSEQ multiplex PCR assay. For the multiplex PCR, a mixture combining 60 forward primers for TCR Vbeta segments and 13 reverse primers for TCR Jbeta segments was used. TCRdb carries this immuneACCESS record with in-frame sequences only. Its versions omit some clonotypes, under half of them owing to an unresolved V gene in the studies checked, with the rest unexplained. In all, the sample holds about 130,000 clones, and 81% of those were seen once. The ten largest clonotypes hold about 0.74% of the sample. Sequenced sample: PBMCs. These receptors all stem from a man in his late teens or twenties in good health and CMV-seronegative.

The chain joins TRBV28 to TRBJ1-2; 7 nucleotides agree with TRBD1. Germline CDR1 reads MDHEN; CDR2 reads SYDVKM. The CDR3 has 13 residues. Germline trimming cut 3 bases from V and 7 bases from J; bases unmatched to any gene: 5. The CDR3 nucleotides are TGTGCCAGCAGTTTCGGACAGGCGGCTGGCTACACCTTC. Translated: CASSFGQAAGYTF.

The J gene is TRBJ2-1, the V gene TRBV4-3; TRBD1 agrees at 7 bases. Trimming at V came to 0 bases and at J to 5 bases, leaving 1 base not matched to a gene. Germline V gives CDR1 LGHNA, CDR2 YSLEER. The CDR3 extends over 14 amino acids. The CDR3 DNA sequence: TGCGCCAGCAGCCAAGAGGGACAGCACAATGAGCAGTTCTTC. It encodes CASSQEGQHNEQFF.

In DNA, the CDR3 is TGTGCCAGCAGTTCCCTAGCGGTTTTGGTTGAGACCCAGTACTTC. Its translation: CASSSLAVLVETQYF. The V gene is TRBV27, the J gene TRBJ2-5; 7 bases map to TRBD2. The CDR3 consists of 15 residues. Germline V CDR1 and CDR2: MNHEY, SMNVEV (reference sequence). V was pared by 4 bases and J by 5 bases, with 10 bases of the junction left unmatched.